This TCR beta chain was retrieved from a study of blood T cell repertoires in COVID-19. Study information: Samples of COVID-19 (acute and convalescent) were obtained from the United States, Italy and Spain. Sample material is recorded as cDNA or gDNA derived from T cells, B-cell-depleted T cells, or PBMCs.

Per the study methods: Amplification of reference gene primers provided the estimated nucleated cell counts. TCRdb's table, derived via immunoSEQ multiplex PCR, lists solely in-frame clones and lacks some. D and trimming were read from the DNA, whereas the V and J calls and clone size are those reported in that table. The table shows 150,000 to 200,000 clones, with approximately 79% occurring only once. This CDR3 spans 16 amino acids. Trimming at V came to 1 base and at J to 9 bases, leaving 7 bases not matched to a gene. Germline loops: CDR1 SEHNR, CDR2 FQNEAQ (reference sequence). The chain couples TRBV7-9 to TRBJ2-1, with TRBD2 matching 12 bases. This clonotype was obtained from a woman aged 70-85 years with acute or convalescent COVID-19. Sequencing was done on a sample of peripheral blood. DNA of the CDR3: TGTGCCAGCAGCTTAGTAACTAGCGGGGGGTATAGTGAGCAGTTCTTC. Translated, it gives CASSLVTSGGYSEQFF.